This record concerns one T cell receptor (beta chain) sequence. Its antigen is unidentified. The data derive from a study of type 1 regulatory T cells. Overall study context: T-allo10 is an in vitro-generated, Tr1-enriched CD4 T cell product specific for alloantigen.

The CDR3 sequence is 13 residues long. Germline V lookup: CDR1 MNHNY, CDR2 SVGAGI (reference sequence). Trimming removed 7 bases at V and 2 bases at J, with 11 bases between. In TCRdb, the reads were re-called with MiXCR into one record per CDR3 protein. The sample yields 25,000 or so distinct CDR3 sequences, roughly 72% seen once. Graft donor-derived T-allo10 cells were described as host-alloantigen-specific, anergic, and alloantigen-specifically suppressive. The chain is built from TRBV6-6 and TRBJ1-1; no definite D call. Sequencing was performed on cultured T cells, either the whole culture or a sorted T cell fraction (not recorded which). Sample subset: Tr1-enriched cell product generated in vitro against host alloantigens. The clonotype originates from a human donor in good health. The CDR3 DNA follows: TGTGCCAGCACCCGACTGGGTAACACTGAAGCTTTCTTT. Translated: CASTRLGNTEAFF.